This TCR beta chain was recovered during a study of immune reconstitution after stem cell transplant in scleroderma (dated by TCRdb to 2015 to 2018). From the cysteine through the phenylalanine, the CDR3 covers 16 amino acids. This entry keeps only the CDR3 DNA: 48 bases, framed from base 1. The germline V gene (reference sequence) provides CDR1 DFQATT and CDR2 SNEGSKA. Trimming takes 1 base off V and 8 bases off J; junction bases not matched to a gene: 15. Libraries were made using RT-PCR. Sequenced on an Illumina MiSeq. The public reads were reprocessed in TCRdb via fastp at Q25 and MiXCR, keeping in-frame beta chains. Rows are combined by CDR3 protein, so each entry shows the most common genes and DNA. In this sample the table shows about 2,800 distinct CDR3 sequences, 3.6% of which occur a single time. The ten largest clones take up 2.5% to 3.5% of the sample. This clonotype is medium-sized (0.01 to 0.1%) in its sample. No cognate antigen has been identified for it. Base qualities are not recorded, but no much larger clone differs from it by a single base.

This sequence was found in a human donor with systemic sclerosis. The chain links TRBV20-1 with TRBJ1-1; 8 bases in the middle match TRBD1. This specimen was collected before or after autologous hematopoietic stem cell transplantation (not recorded which). This receptor carries the CDR3 CSARAQGQATGKEAFF. The bases are TGCAGTGCTAGAGCCCAGGGACAGGCGACCGGTAAGGAAGCTTTCTTT.